A single sample is the source of the 28 T cell receptor beta chains below, sequenced in a study of siplizumab effects on memory and regulatory T cells. Measured with immunoSEQ multiplex PCR; TCRdb has only the in-frame clones, and not every one. This sample has around 94,000 clones, with about 93% found just once. Input material: CD4+ T cells sorted from blood. The receptors were gathered from a human donor in good health.

This chain joins TRBV28 and TRBJ2-7; 9 bases fit TRBD2. The J segment lost 6 bases and the V segment lost 1 base, leaving 7 bases of the junction unmatched. CDR1 and CDR2 (germline): MDHEN, SYDVKM. This CDR3 is 15 amino acids long. The CDR3 here is CASSLFASGNTEQYF. In DNA, the CDR3 is TGTGCCAGCAGTTTATTTGCTAGCGGGAATACCGAGCAGTACTTC.

This clone has only one observation. The chain recombines TRBV30 with TRBJ2-1, with 14 bases identical to TRBD2. CDR3 size: 14 residues. Trimming cost V 7 bases and J 8 bases; bases outside gene matches: 7. Germline V gene data show CDR1 as GTSNPN and CDR2 as SVGIG (reference sequence). The CDR3 region has the DNA TGTGCCTTACGACTAGCGGGAGGGCCCCATGAGCAGTTCTTC. As protein: CALRLAGGPHEQFF.

The chain recombines TRBV27 with TRBJ2-3, with D hard to call. The CDR3 loop spans 14 amino acids. Germline V gene lookup returns CDR1 MNHEY and CDR2 SMNVEV (reference sequence). The V gene lost 4 bases and the J gene lost 5 bases, with 13 bases spanning the gap. The CDR3 region has the DNA TGTGCCAGCAGTTGGTTGGGGAACGGAGATACGCAGTATTTT. This codes for CASSWLGNGDTQYF.

The chain employs TRBV9 and TRBJ2-7; the match to TRBD2 covers 8 bases. Trimming cost V 4 bases and J 1 base; bases outside gene matches: 4. The CDR3 covers 14 residues. Per the germline V gene, CDR1 is SGDLS and CDR2 is YYNGEE. As DNA, the CDR3 is TGTGCCAGCAGCCCGATAGCGGGGTCCTACGAGCAGTACTTC. It yields the protein CASSPIAGSYEQYF. Drawing the rest from reference TRBV9 and TRBJ2-7, the complete variable domain is DSGVTQTPKHLITATGQRVTLRCSPRSGDLSVYWYQQSLDQGLQFLIQYYNGEERAKGNILERFSAQQFPDLHSELNLSSLELGDSALYFCASSPIAGSYEQYFGPGTRLTVT.

The rearrangement links TRBV6-4 to TRBJ2-2; tentatively, D is TRBD2 (5 bases). Germline V CDR1 and CDR2: MRHNA, SNTAGT. Trimming took 3 bases from V and 5 from J, leaving 10 bases between them. The CDR3 loop spans 14 amino acids. The CDR3, as DNA: TGTGCCAGCAGTGAGCGGGTTAGGACCGGGGAGCTGTTTTTT. The encoded protein is CASSERVRTGELFF.

The genes are TRBV11-2 and TRBJ1-3; no clear D gene. The germline V gene has CDR1 SGHAT and CDR2 FQNNGV. This CDR3 has 15 residues. The V and J ends lost 0 bases and 5 bases respectively, with 11 bases between them. CDR3 amino acids: CASSLDRQTRNTIYF. CDR3 nucleotides: TGTGCCAGCAGCTTAGATCGTCAGACCCGAAACACCATATATTTT.

The chain combines TRBV7-2 with TRBJ1-2, with TRBD1 identical over 9 bases. Unmatched junction bases numbered 4, after V lost 5 bases and J lost 3 bases. CDR3 length: 14 amino acids. Germline V gene lookup returns CDR1 SGHTA and CDR2 FQGNSA. CDR3 sequence (DNA): TGTGCCAGCAGCCCGTGGACAGGGGACTATGGCTACACCTTC. Its protein is CASSPWTGDYGYTF. Supplemented by reference TRBV7-2 and TRBJ1-2, the full variable domain reads GAGVSQSPSNKVTEKGKDVELRCDPISGHTALYWYRQSLGQGLEFLIYFQGNSAPDKSGLPSDRFSAERTGGSVSTLTIQRTQQEDSAVYLCASSPWTGDYGYTFGSGTRLTVV.

The rearrangement joins TRBV30 to TRBJ2-4; D unresolved. Trimming shortened V by 3 bases and J by 0 bases, and 9 bases separated the two germline ends. CDR3 length: 14 residues. The germline V gene encodes CDR1 GTSNPN and CDR2 SVGIG (reference sequence). CDR3 sequence: CAWSETVAKNIQYF. In nucleotides, the CDR3 is TGTGCCTGGAGCGAGACCGTAGCCAAAAACATTCAGTACTTC.

This clone was found once. The rearrangement joins TRBV5-1 to TRBJ2-7; possibly TRBD1 for D (5 bases). Trimming removed 2 bases from V and 2 bases from J, with 14 bases in between. Germline V gene sequence: CDR1 SGHRS, CDR2 YFSETQ. There are 15 residues in the CDR3. Here the CDR3 reads CASSLSTASPYEQYF. The CDR3 DNA follows: TGCGCCAGCAGCTTATCGACAGCCAGTCCCTACGAGCAGTACTTC.

This rearrangement joins TRBV10-2 to TRBJ2-5, with D uncertain. Germline assignment: CDR1 WSHSY and CDR2 SAAADI. Trimming stripped 1 base from V and 2 bases from J, with 2 bases between. There are 12 residues in the CDR3. CDR3 nucleotides: TGCGCCAGCAGTGAGTTACAAGAGACCCAGTACTTC. Encoded protein: CASSELQETQYF.

A single count supports this clone. This chain's CDR3 is CASSQSLSGRKNEQFF. The CDR3 DNA is TGTGCCAGCAGTCAGTCACTCAGCGGGAGGAAAAATGAGCAGTTCTTC. The V and J genes are TRBV14 and TRBJ2-1, with TRBD2 matching 9 bases. V gave up 6 bases and J gave up 7 bases; unmatched junction bases: 13. CDR1 and CDR2 (germline): SGHDN, FVKESK. This CDR3 has 16 residues.

The V gene is TRBV10-1, the J gene TRBJ1-2; 8 bases map to TRBD1. The CDR3 runs to 13 residues. Per germline, CDR1 WNHNN and CDR2 SYGVQD (reference sequence). With V trimmed by 3 bases and J by 8 bases, 5 bases remained unmatched. The CDR3 reads CASSERTGKGYTF. CDR3 nucleotide sequence: TGCGCCAGCAGTGAAAGGACAGGGAAAGGCTACACCTTC.

V usage is TRBV5-6 and J usage is TRBJ2-1; TRBD1 matches at 7 bases. This CDR3 has 17 amino acids. The ends lost 2 bases at V and 5 bases at J; junction bases unmatched: 13. Germline CDR1 SGHDT, CDR2 YYEEEE. The CDR3 bases are TGTGCCAGCAGCTTCCCTTTTGGGGGACAGCTTCACAATGAGCAGTTCTTC. Translating gives CASSFPFGGQLHNEQFF.

The chain links TRBV7-9 to TRBJ1-2; D unresolved. The CDR3 sequence is 16 residues long. CDR1 and CDR2 from the germline V gene are SEHNR and FQNEAQ (reference sequence). V lost 4 bases and J 5 bases, leaving 20 bases between the germline ends. CDR3 residues: CASSSSFPGWGYGYTF. CDR3 sequence (DNA): TGTGCCAGCAGCTCCTCCTTTCCGGGGTGGGGATATGGCTACACCTTC.

The rearrangement uses TRBV7-8 and TRBJ2-3; the D is unclear. The CDR3 is 13 residues long. V lost 5 bases and J 6 bases, leaving 12 bases between the germline ends. Germline V gene data show CDR1 as SGHVS and CDR2 as FQNEAQ. The CDR3 DNA sequence: TGTGCCAGCAGCCGCTACTACTACGATACGCAGTATTTT. Translation gives CASSRYYYDTQYF. Filled out from reference TRBV7-8 and TRBJ2-3, the complete variable domain reads GAGVSQSPRYKVAKRGQDVALRCDPISGHVSLFWYQQALGQGPEFLTYFQNEAQLDKSGLPSDRFFAERPEGSVSTLKIQRTQQEDSAVYLCASSRYYYDTQYFGPGTRLTVL.

Points on this clone: The same CDR3 arises from other DNA sequences in this sample as well. V gene TRBV2 combines with J gene TRBJ2-2; D is possibly TRBD2 (5 bases). Trimming took off 6 bases at V and 2 bases at J, with 10 bases between the two ends. Germline V gives CDR1 SNHLY, CDR2 FYNNEI. The CDR3 loop spans 14 amino acids. The CDR3: CASSELGNTGELFF. CDR3 coding DNA: TGTGCCAGCAGCGAACTAGGAAACACCGGGGAGCTGTTTTTT.

This sequence joins TRBV11-2 and TRBJ2-1, with TRBD2 identical over 8 bases. Germline V lookup: CDR1 SGHAT, CDR2 FQNNGV. Unmatched junction bases numbered 5, after V lost 5 bases and J lost 5 bases. The CDR3 length is 14 residues. CDR3 bases: TGTGCCAGCAGCCTAGGACTAGCAAACAATGAGCAGTTCTTC. This translates into CASSLGLANNEQFF.

V is TRBV27 and J is TRBJ1-2; unclear D gene. V was shortened by 3 bases and J by 4 bases, with 15 bases between the two germline ends. From germline, CDR1 is MNHEY and CDR2 SMNVEV (reference sequence). The CDR3 extends over 15 amino acids. The chain's CDR3 is CASSFSRVGSYGYTF. CDR3 bases: TGTGCCAGCAGTTTTAGTAGGGTGGGGTCCTATGGCTACACCTTC.

The chain has TRBV4-1 and TRBJ2-7, with 10 bases lining up with TRBD2. CDR1 MGHRA and CDR2 YSYEKL come from the germline V gene. This CDR3 has 18 amino acids. V trimming: 1 base; J trimming: 2 bases; junction bases outside the gene matches: 11. CDR3 nucleotide sequence: TGCGCCAGCAGCCAAGGTTTTGCTAGCGGGAGAATCCCCTACGAGCAGTACTTC. Its translation is CASSQGFASGRIPYEQYF.

This clone was detected only once. The gene calls are TRBV5-1 and TRBJ2-2, with 14 bases fitting TRBD2. This CDR3 has 18 residues. Germline V gene lookup returns CDR1 SGHRS and CDR2 YFSETQ. V lost 4 bases to trimming and J lost 1 base; unmatched junction nucleotides: 6. The CDR3 DNA reads as TGCGCCAGCAGCCGAACCGGGACTAGCGGGGGGAACACCGGGGAGCTGTTTTTT. The encoded protein is CASSRTGTSGGNTGELFF.

This clone was seen a handful of times. V usage is TRBV11-2 and J usage is TRBJ2-3; D gene ambiguous. Germline V gives CDR1 SGHAT, CDR2 FQNNGV. Trimming cost V 0 bases and J 2 bases, with 9 bases left between them. The CDR3 is 15 amino acids. The chain's CDR3 is CASSLDRSVTDTQYF. The CDR3 DNA follows: TGTGCCAGCAGCTTAGACCGCAGCGTCACAGATACGCAGTATTTT.

The J gene is TRBJ2-7, the V gene TRBV7-3; TRBD1 is a possible D gene (5 bases). The germline V gene encodes CDR1 SGHTA and CDR2 FQGTGA. This CDR3 contains 15 residues. With 5 bases removed from V and 1 base from J, the gap between germline ends came to 15 bases. The CDR3 spells CASSPDSAQSYEQYF. CDR3 DNA: TGTGCCAGCAGCCCTGACAGCGCGCAGTCCTACGAGCAGTACTTC.

The chain is built from TRBV19 and TRBJ2-7, with 7 bases identical to TRBD1. V shed 6 bases and J 3 bases; nucleotides not matched to a gene: 11. This CDR3 spans 15 amino acids. Per germline, CDR1 LNHDA and CDR2 SQIVND (reference sequence). The CDR3 protein is CASSRDSQPNYEQYF. In nucleotides, the CDR3 is TGTGCCAGTAGCCGGGACAGCCAACCTAACTACGAGCAGTACTTC.

The chain couples TRBV5-4 to TRBJ2-1, with a possible D match to TRBD1 (6 bases). The CDR3 covers 14 residues. Trimming pared 4 bases from V and 6 bases from J, leaving 14 bases between. Germline V CDR1 and CDR2: SGHNT, YYREEE (reference sequence). DNA for the CDR3: TGTGCCAGCAGCGCCCTGGGGGCGGCCAATGAGCAGTTCTTC. It specifies CASSALGAANEQFF.

The J gene is TRBJ1-5, the V gene TRBV5-8, with 8 positions matching TRBD1. From germline, CDR1 is SGHTS and CDR2 YDEGEE. The CDR3 loop spans 15 amino acids. Trimming took 3 bases from V and 8 from J; bases not matched to a gene: 10. CDR3 nucleotide sequence: TGTGCCAGCAGCTACAGGGGGAGGAATATGAAGCCCCAGCATTTT. Protein: CASSYRGRNMKPQHF.

The chain links TRBV9 to TRBJ1-2; TRBD1 might be the D (5 bases). This CDR3 contains 14 residues. With 3 bases removed from V and 1 base from J, the gap between germline ends came to 10 bases. Germline CDR1 and CDR2: SGDLS and YYNGEE. The CDR3 nucleotides are TGTGCCAGCAGCGCCAGGGTCAATAACTATGGCTACACCTTC. Translated, it gives CASSARVNNYGYTF.

The chain links TRBV2 to TRBJ2-3; D gene unclear. There are 11 residues in the CDR3. V was shortened by 7 bases and J by 6 bases, with 8 bases between the two germline ends. Germline values: CDR1 SNHLY, CDR2 FYNNEI. CDR3 nucleotides: TGTGCCAGCACCATATTGGATACGCAGTATTTT. It specifies CASTILDTQYF.

This clone was found once. The rearrangement joins TRBV7-9 to TRBJ1-1; no clear D. The CDR3 extends over 13 amino acids. Germline V CDR1 and CDR2: SEHNR, FQNEAQ (reference sequence). V gave up 2 bases and J gave up 3 bases, with 7 bases separating them. CDR3 DNA sequence: TGTGCCAGCAGCTTACTCGGGTACACTGAAGCTTTCTTT. It is translated as CASSLLGYTEAFF.